This T cell receptor beta chain stems from a study of shared clonotypes between healthy human individuals. The assay was immunoSEQ multiplex PCR, and TCRdb's table has in-frame clones only and misses some. The sample carries hundreds of thousands of clones, about 91% recorded once. CD45RO-negative CD8 cells positively selected for CCR7 made up the naive population, which excluded terminally differentiated effector memory CD45RA+ cells. The CDR3 is 16 amino acids. V lost 4 bases to trimming and J lost 5 bases, with 21 bases between them. Germline CDR1 reads SNHLY; CDR2 reads FYNNEI. What was sequenced was naive CD8+ T cells sorted from blood. This TCR was sampled from a man aged 25-40 years in good health. The V and J genes are TRBV2 and TRBJ2-7; the D gene could be TRBD1 or TRBD2 (6 bases each). The CDR3 spells CASSVGGVQGTNEQYF. DNA for the CDR3: TGTGCCAGCAGTGTTGGCGGGGTTCAGGGGACGAACGAGCAGTACTTC.